Listed below are T cell receptor beta chains from one sample, sequenced in a study of T cell responses to AZD1222 COVID-19 vaccine. Sequencing used immunoSEQ multiplex PCR; TCRdb keeps in-frame clones, though not all of them. The sample contains around 120,000 clones, roughly 84% of which appear only once. Specimen: peripheral blood, collected on day 0 of AZD1222 vaccination. These receptors all come from an adult in good health. The CDR3 runs from the conserved cysteine through the conserved F or W. The D gene is left open where the match is weak. Not all rows give a size; the values are once, few, many and, for expanded clones, a class.

abundance	v_gene	d_gene	j_gene	CDR3aa	CDR3nt
-	TRBV5-1	TRBD2	TRBJ2-7	CASSLFASGGTYEQYF	TGCGCCAGCAGCTTGTTCGCTAGCGGGGGAACCTACGAGCAGTACTTC
-	TRBV7-2	-	TRBJ2-2	CASSLRIGELFF	TGTGCCAGCAGCTTACGAATCGGGGAGCTGTTTTTT
-	TRBV6-5	-	TRBJ1-4	CASKGEKLFF	TGTGCCAGCAAGGGGGAAAAACTGTTTTTT
-	TRBV13	-	TRBJ2-5	CASSLGRLGRETQYF	TGTGCCAGCAGCTTAGGCCGACTAGGGCGGGAGACCCAGTACTTC
-	TRBV2	TRBD2	TRBJ2-5	CASSEARAGGQETQYF	TGTGCCAGCAGTGAAGCGCGAGCGGGGGGTCAAGAGACCCAGTACTTC
-	TRBV28	TRBD1	TRBJ1-2	CASSYQGANYGYTF	TGTGCCAGCAGTTATCAGGGGGCAAACTATGGCTACACCTTC
-	TRBV15	TRBD2	TRBJ2-5	CATSGLAGLGLRKETQYF	TGTGCCACCAGTGGACTAGCGGGGCTGGGGTTAAGGAAAGAGACCCAGTACTTC
-	TRBV27	-	TRBJ2-7	CASSLLGGHTYEQYF	TGTGCCAGCAGTTTACTCGGGGGGCACACCTACGAGCAGTACTTC
-	TRBV6-5	-	TRBJ2-3	CASKETASTDTQYF	TGTGCCAGCAAGGAAACAGCTAGCACAGATACGCAGTATTTT
-	TRBV6-5	-	TRBJ1-5	CASKSRASSNQPQHF	TGTGCCAGCAAGTCCAGGGCCTCTAGCAATCAGCCCCAGCATTTT
-	TRBV9	-	TRBJ2-7	CASSVDAGTPYEQYF	TGTGCCAGCAGCGTAGATGCAGGGACCCCCTACGAGCAGTACTTC
-	TRBV7-2	-	TRBJ1-1	CASSSQPSAEAFF	TGTGCCAGCAGCTCTCAGCCGAGCGCTGAAGCTTTCTTT
-	TRBV20-1	-	TRBJ2-7	CSGGGPREQYF	TGCAGTGGAGGAGGGCCGCGCGAGCAGTACTTC
-	TRBV30	-	TRBJ1-1	CAWSLGPQEAFF	TGTGCCTGGAGTCTAGGACCGCAGGAAGCTTTCTTT
-	TRBV29-1	TRBD2	TRBJ2-5	CSVVPSGGAGETQYF	TGCAGCGTTGTCCCTAGCGGGGGGGCAGGGGAGACCCAGTACTTC
-	TRBV4-2	TRBD1	TRBJ1-3	CASSQEGQGARNTIYF	TGTGCCAGCAGCCAAGAGGGACAGGGGGCACGCAACACCATATATTTT
-	TRBV2	-	TRBJ1-4	CASKPRGANEKLFF	TGTGCCAGCAAGCCCCGGGGAGCTAATGAAAAACTGTTTTTT
few	TRBV9	TRBD1	TRBJ1-4	CASSSGQATNEKLFF	TGTGCCAGCAGCTCCGGACAGGCGACGAATGAAAAACTGTTTTTT
-	TRBV19	-	TRBJ2-3	CASSIVHLRARTDTQYF	TGTGCCAGTAGTATAGTTCACTTGAGGGCTCGCACAGATACGCAGTATTTT
-	TRBV15	TRBD1	TRBJ1-4	CATGLGQVAEKLFF	TGTGCCACAGGGTTGGGACAGGTTGCTGAAAAACTGTTTTTT
-	TRBV19	TRBD1	TRBJ1-1	CASLETGGVWEAFF	TGTGCCAGTCTCGAGACAGGGGGCGTTTGGGAAGCTTTCTTT
-	TRBV28	-	TRBJ1-2	CASSEQAPNYGYTF	TGTGCCAGCAGTGAACAGGCACCTAACTATGGCTACACCTTC
-	TRBV29-1	-	TRBJ1-1	CSVLQNLDVGAFF	TGCAGCGTCCTACAAAACCTGGACGTTGGGGCTTTCTTT
once	TRBV19	-	TRBJ1-2	CASSLHPADGNYGYTF	TGTGCCAGTAGCCTGCACCCGGCAGACGGAAACTATGGCTACACCTTC